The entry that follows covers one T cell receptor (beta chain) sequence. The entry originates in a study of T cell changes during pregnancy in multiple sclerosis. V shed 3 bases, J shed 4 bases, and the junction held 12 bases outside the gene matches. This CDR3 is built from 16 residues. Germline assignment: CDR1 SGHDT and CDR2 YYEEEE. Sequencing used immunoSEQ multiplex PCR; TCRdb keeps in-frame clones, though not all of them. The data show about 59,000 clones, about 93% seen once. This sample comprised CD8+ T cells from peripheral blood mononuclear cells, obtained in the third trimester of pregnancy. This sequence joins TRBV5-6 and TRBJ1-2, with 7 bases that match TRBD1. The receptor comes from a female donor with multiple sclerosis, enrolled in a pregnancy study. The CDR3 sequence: CASSWGSQGEIYGYTF. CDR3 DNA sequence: TGTGCCAGCAGCTGGGGCTCGCAGGGGGAAATCTATGGCTACACCTTC.